Listed here is a single TCR beta chain. What antigen it recognizes has not been identified. Per-nucleotide qualities are absent, and no much larger clonotype sits a single base away. Whole blood was collected in K2EDTA tubes by collaborating institutions according to the institutions' own protocols. For TCRbeta analysis, collaborator samples were shipped as frozen whole blood, as isolated PBMCs, or as DNA extracted from either sample type. TCRbeta CDR3 regions were amplified from genomic DNA using the immunoSEQ Assay, a bias-controlled multiplex PCR. The published analysis was carried out like this. Within the assay, amplification of reference gene primers was used to estimate how many nucleated cells each sample contained. Sequence reads were collapsed and filtered to measure the absolute abundance of every unique TCRbeta CDR3 rearrangement. Productive Simpson clonality was computed per sample as the square root of Simpson's diversity index over productive rearrangements. The immuneACCESS repertoire file appears here via TCRdb, limited to in-frame rearrangements. These files lack a portion of the clones; in checked studies, under half of the deficit traces to unresolved V genes, and the cause of the others is not known. V, J and clone size derive from that table, while D and trimming were established from the DNA sequence. The sample table lists 80,000 or so clones, approximately 78% of them with a count of one. Just over 35% of the sample is in the top ten clones.

These data belong to a study of blood T cell repertoires in COVID-19 (TCRdb year 2020). Turning to the overall study: Samples covering the acute and convalescent phases of COVID-19 were provided by collaborators in the United States, Italy and Spain. The prospective study material was composed of cDNA or gDNA derived from T cells, B-cell-depleted T cells, or PBMCs. Deeply sampled blood TCRbeta repertoires from subjects exposed to, actively infected with, or recovered from COVID-19 were included in the dataset. The repertoires were released in a freely available public database meant as a resource for research on the immune response to SARS-CoV-2. Samples came from the ongoing ImmuneRACE study (first 160 participants) plus 1,254 subjects from 6 global collaborators. Nearly every sample came with metadata listing a de-identified subject ID, COVID-19 status, age in years and sex. Where available, HLA class I and class II types were obtained from metadata supplied by the sample provider rather than from assay-based typing. Here is what the overall study found, with its caveats: The quantity of clinical and demographic metadata differed by source and by participant and was supplied without curation.

The V and J ends are trimmed by 4 bases and 10 bases, leaving 21 bases between them. The germline V gene yields SGHRS for CDR1 and YFSETQ for CDR2. From cysteine to phenylalanine, the CDR3 is 16 amino acids long. The kept DNA is CDR3 alone, 48 bases in frame from the first base. The sample was peripheral blood. This receptor chain uses TRBV5-1 and TRBJ1-6; tentative D gene TRBD1, with 5 bases matching. This receptor was taken from a woman between 65 and 79 years old with acute or convalescent COVID-19. The DNA is as follows: TGCGCCAGCAGCCCGGGGGGACCCCGAATTGGGTCACCCCTCCACTTT. Its translation reads: CASSPGGPRIGSPLHF.